This T cell receptor beta chain was profiled in a study of cytomegalovirus exposure and HLA in healthy donors. The CDR3 runs to 12 residues. With 1 base removed from V and 7 bases from J, the gap between germline ends came to 8 bases. The germline gives CDR1 SQVTM, CDR2 ANQGSEA. Clones were read by immunoSEQ multiplex PCR, and TCRdb kept only the in-frame ones, dropping some. There are some 250,000 clones in the sample; about nine tenths occur only once, and approximately 3% lies in the top ten. This clonotype originated in a woman aged 25 to 39 in good health and CMV-seronegative. The specimen sequenced was PBMCs. The chain is built from TRBV29-1 and TRBJ2-1, with a tentative D call TRBD1 (5 bases). In DNA form, the CDR3 reads TGCAGCGTTGAAGGGCAGGGAAATGAGCAGTTCTTC. As protein: CSVEGQGNEQFF.